The 29 T cell receptor beta chains below were found in one sample sequenced in a study of blood T cell repertoires in COVID-19. The protocol was immunoSEQ multiplex PCR, while the TCRdb copy is restricted to in-frame clones and leaves out a portion. Of 200,000 to 300,000 clones in the sample, around four fifths were seen once. The sample comprised peripheral blood. The receptors were gathered from a woman aged 55-70 years with active or convalescent COVID-19.

The chain employs TRBV6-5 and TRBJ2-1, with TRBD1 matching 11 bases. This CDR3 has 14 residues. The V and J ends lost 7 bases and 5 bases, in that order; junction bases with no gene match: 4. CDR1 and CDR2 from the germline V gene are MNHEY and SVGAGI. The CDR3 nucleotides are TGTGCCAGCAATTGGGGACAGGGGGACAATGAGCAGTTCTTC. This gives the protein CASNWGQGDNEQFF.

This clone has just one count. The chain has TRBV11-2 and TRBJ1-4; D perhaps matches TRBD1 (5 bases). The CDR3 contains 13 residues. CDR1 and CDR2 (germline): SGHAT, FQNNGV. Deletions cut 3 bases from V and 10 bases from J, with 12 bases between. CDR3 coding DNA: TGTGCCAGCAGCTTGACAGAGGTCGGAAAACTGTTTTTT. This encodes CASSLTEVGKLFF.

The chain uses TRBV10-2 and TRBJ1-4; D might be TRBD1 (5 bases). The CDR3 loop spans 14 amino acids. With 2 bases removed from V and 6 bases from J, the gap between germline ends came to 10 bases. Germline-derived CDR1 and CDR2 are WSHSY and SAAADI. CDR3: CASSEGGIDEKLFF. CDR3 nucleotides: TGCGCCAGCAGTGAGGGGGGGATCGATGAAAAACTGTTTTTT.

This chain links TRBV6-5 with TRBJ1-5; 8 bases are a match to TRBD1. Germline CDR1 and CDR2: MNHEY and SVGAGI. The V gene end was trimmed by 10 bases and the J gene end by 6 bases; junction bases not matched to a gene: 8. There are 13 residues in the CDR3. Here the CDR3 reads CATSDRESQPQHF. Here the CDR3 DNA reads TGTGCCACTTCGGACAGGGAGAGTCAGCCCCAGCATTTT.

The V call is TRBV11-3, the J call TRBJ1-6; TRBD1 matches 7 bases. Looked up from germline, CDR1 is SGHNT and CDR2 is YENEEA. J gave up 7 bases and V 3 bases, and 3 bases lay outside the gene matches. This CDR3 has 14 residues. The CDR3: CASSFGDSNSPLHF. CDR3 in DNA: TGTGCCAGCAGCTTCGGGGACAGCAATTCACCCCTCCACTTT. Full variable domain (remainder filled in from reference TRBV11-3 and TRBJ1-6): EAGVVQSPRYKIIEKKQPVAFWCNPISGHNTLYWYLQNLGQGPELLIRYENEEAVDDSQLPKDRFSAERLKGVDSTLKIQPAELGDSAVYLCASSFGDSNSPLHFGNGTRLTVT.

The chain employs TRBV6-5 and TRBJ1-1; 7 bases line up with TRBD1. V shed 6 bases, J shed 3 bases, and the junction held 1 base outside the gene matches. CDR1 is MNHEY and CDR2 is SVGAGI in the germline V gene. CDR3 length equals 12 residues. CDR3 region: CASRQGHTEAFF. The CDR3 DNA is TGTGCCAGCAGACAGGGGCACACTGAAGCTTTCTTT.

The rearrangement links TRBV9 to TRBJ2-7; 9 positions agree with TRBD1. The germline V gene has CDR1 SGDLS and CDR2 YYNGEE. The junction had 4 bases not matched to a gene; V was cut back by 4 bases and J by 2 bases. CDR3 size: 14 residues. Written as DNA, the CDR3 is TGTGCCAGCAGCCCGAGACAGGGGGCCTACGAGCAGTACTTC. Encoded protein: CASSPRQGAYEQYF.

This chain joins TRBV5-1 and TRBJ2-4; tentative D call: TRBD1 (5 bases). There are 14 residues in the CDR3. Trimming shortened V by 0 bases and J by 6 bases, and 10 bases separated the two germline ends. In germline, CDR1 is SGHRS, CDR2 YFSETQ. For the CDR3, the DNA is TGCGCCAGCAGCTTGGTTGGGGCTGCAAACATTCAGTACTTC. Translated, it gives CASSLVGAANIQYF.

The chain carries TRBV29-1 and TRBJ2-3; D call uncertain. The germline gives CDR1 SQVTM, CDR2 ANQGSEA. The length of the CDR3 is 14 residues. V lost 6 bases to trimming and J lost 4 bases, with 17 bases between them. The CDR3 DNA reads as TGCAGCGTCCAAAGTTCCCCAGGATCAGATACGCAGTATTTT. Amino acids: CSVQSSPGSDTQYF.

This chain uses TRBV9 with TRBJ2-3; 7 nucleotides agree with TRBD2. Unmatched junction bases numbered 7, after V lost 3 bases and J lost 0 bases. This CDR3 has 16 residues. Germline V CDR1 and CDR2: SGDLS, YYNGEE. This CDR3 reads CASSARAGISTDTQYF. CDR3 nucleotide sequence: TGTGCCAGCAGCGCGAGAGCGGGAATTAGCACAGATACGCAGTATTTT.

The table lists this clone with a count of one. The rearrangement uses TRBV11-2 and TRBJ2-5; D is perhaps TRBD1 (5 bases). The V gene lost 5 bases and the J gene lost 6 bases, with 13 bases spanning the gap. This CDR3 comprises 13 residues. Germline CDR1 is SGHAT and CDR2 is FQNNGV. The chain's CDR3 is CASSTLRVKTQYF. CDR3 bases: TGTGCCAGCAGCACTCTCAGGGTAAAGACCCAGTACTTC. The full variable domain, its missing parts supplied by reference TRBV11-2 and TRBJ2-5, is EAGVAQSPRYKIIEKRQSVAFWCNPISGHATLYWYQQILGQGPKLLIQFQNNGVVDDSQLPKDRFSAERLKGVDSTLKIQPAKLEDSAVYLCASSTLRVKTQYFGPGTRLLVL.

This sequence joins TRBV14 and TRBJ2-7; 11 nucleotides agree with TRBD2. Trimming removed 4 bases from V and 2 bases from J; junction bases left unmatched: 4. Germline CDR1 SGHDN, CDR2 FVKESK. The CDR3 is 15 residues long. The CDR3 loop is CASSLTSGNPYEQYF. In DNA, the CDR3 is TGTGCCAGCAGCCTGACTAGCGGGAACCCCTACGAGCAGTACTTC.

This rearrangement joins TRBV10-3 to TRBJ1-5, with 10 bases identical to TRBD1. From germline, CDR1 is ENHRY and CDR2 SYGVKD. This CDR3 has 17 amino acids. V lost 0 bases and J lost 7; bases outside the gene matches: 9. The CDR3 here is CAISESRGGTGVQPQHF. In nucleotides, the CDR3 is TGTGCCATCAGTGAGTCCCGGGGGGGGACAGGGGTGCAGCCCCAGCATTTT.

This chain joins TRBV18 and TRBJ1-5; 7 nucleotides match TRBD1. CDR1 is KGHSH, CDR2 LQKENI, per germline. V lost 3 bases and J lost 11; bases outside the gene matches: 7. The CDR3 has 13 residues. CDR3 residues: CASSPTAGGTQHF. CDR3 nucleotide sequence: TGTGCCAGCTCACCCACGGCAGGGGGGACCCAGCATTTT.

The CDR3, as DNA: TGCGCCAGCAGCTTGGCCATGGAGACCCAGTACTTC. Its translation is CASSLAMETQYF. The chain employs TRBV5-1 and TRBJ2-5; D remains unclear. V lost 0 bases and J lost 5, with 5 bases in between. The length of the CDR3 is 12 residues. Germline V gene data show CDR1 as SGHRS and CDR2 as YFSETQ.

V is TRBV21-1 and J is TRBJ1-2. TRBV21-1 is a listed pseudogene. This CDR3 has 13 amino acids. The DNA of the CDR3 is TGTGCCAGCAGCTCACGGGTAACTTATGGCTACACCTTC. Residues: CASSSRVTYGYTF.

V is TRBV27 and J is TRBJ2-2, with D hard to call. The V and J ends lost 2 bases and 3 bases respectively, with 4 bases between them. This CDR3 is 13 amino acids long. Germline V gene sequence: CDR1 MNHEY, CDR2 SMNVEV (reference sequence). Here the CDR3 DNA reads TGTGCCAGCAGTTTAATCTACACCGGGGAGCTGTTTTTT. The encoded protein is CASSLIYTGELFF.

This chain links TRBV15 with TRBJ2-1, with 7 bases matching TRBD2. This CDR3 region has 18 residues. Germline assignment: CDR1 LNHNV and CDR2 YYDKDF (reference sequence). V lost 0 bases and J lost 0; bases outside the gene matches: 8. Written as DNA, the CDR3 is TGTGCCACCAGCAGAGATACTGTCGGCGGGAGCTCCTACAATGAGCAGTTCTTC. This translates into CATSRDTVGGSSYNEQFF.

The rearrangement joins TRBV27 to TRBJ1-6, with D hard to call. Germline V gene sequence: CDR1 MNHEY, CDR2 SMNVEV (reference sequence). Trimming stripped 3 bases from V and 3 bases from J, with 15 bases between. CDR3 length: 17 amino acids. This CDR3 is CASSLIGSNSYNSPLHF. CDR3 coding DNA: TGTGCCAGCAGTTTGATAGGTTCCAACAGCTATAATTCACCCCTCCACTTT.

The chain joins TRBV6-1 to TRBJ1-1; possible D gene TRBD1, 5 bases. This CDR3 region has 13 residues. Trimming cost V 0 bases and J 9 bases, with 11 bases left between them. Germline CDR1 MNHNS, CDR2 SASEGT. This CDR3 reads CASSEAQGRQAFF. In DNA form, the CDR3 reads TGTGCCAGCAGTGAAGCGCAGGGAAGGCAAGCTTTCTTT.

A few counts support this clone. This rearrangement joins TRBV5-5 to TRBJ1-5; D is possibly TRBD1 (6 bases). The CDR3 length is 17 residues. Germline CDR1 reads SGHKS; CDR2 reads YYEKEE (reference sequence). The V gene lost 0 bases and the J gene lost 2 bases, with 15 bases spanning the gap. For the CDR3, the DNA is TGTGCCAGCAGCTTGGCTCAACAGGGAGTCCGCAATCAGCCCCAGCATTTT. Its protein product is CASSLAQQGVRNQPQHF.

This clone occurred a few times. The chain employs TRBV6-6 and TRBJ2-7, with 8 bases identical to TRBD2. This CDR3 is 14 amino acids long. V was pared by 7 bases and J by 4 bases, with 9 bases of the junction left unmatched. The germline CDR1 and CDR2 sequences are MNHNY and SVGAGI (reference sequence). The CDR3 protein is CASTHGGGGYEQYV. The CDR3 coding sequence is TGTGCCAGCACCCACGGGGGGGGAGGGTACGAGCAGTACGTC.

The chain has TRBV11-3 and TRBJ2-7; TRBD2 is a possible D gene (6 bases). Deletions cut 1 base from V and 5 bases from J, with 12 bases between. This CDR3 comprises 14 residues. Germline values: CDR1 SGHNT, CDR2 YENEEA. The chain's CDR3 is CASSLGLARDEQYF. The CDR3 bases are TGTGCCAGCAGCTTAGGGCTAGCGCGCGACGAGCAGTACTTC.

The gene calls are TRBV29-1 and TRBJ1-2; a weak D match, TRBD1 (5 bases). This CDR3 contains 15 residues. The V and J ends lost 2 bases and 2 bases respectively, with 15 bases between them. Per germline, CDR1 SQVTM and CDR2 ANQGSEA. The CDR3 nucleotides read TGCAGCGTTGAAAGTTCGGGGGGAGGGAACTATGGCTACACCTTC. This gives the protein CSVESSGGGNYGYTF.

The chain joins TRBV19 to TRBJ1-5; 8 bases align to TRBD1. Germline CDR1 and CDR2: LNHDA and SQIVND (reference sequence). Trimming cost V 5 bases and J 2 bases; bases outside gene matches: 8. The CDR3 contains 16 residues. The CDR3 spells CASSPWTGSGNQPQHF. In nucleotides, the CDR3 is TGTGCCAGTAGTCCTTGGACAGGGTCGGGCAATCAGCCCCAGCATTTT.

CDR3 region: CASSLGAGVGYEQYF. DNA for the CDR3: TGTGCCAGCAGCTTGGGGGCAGGGGTTGGTTACGAGCAGTACTTC. The V and J genes are TRBV5-6 and TRBJ2-7, with a weak D call TRBD1 (6 bases). The CDR3 sequence is 15 residues long. The germline CDR1 and CDR2 sequences are SGHDT and YYEEEE. V was pared by 0 bases and J by 4 bases, with 14 bases between.

The chain couples TRBV24-1 to TRBJ2-1; 7 nucleotides match TRBD1. This CDR3 has 13 residues. V trimming: 7 bases; J trimming: 6 bases; junction bases outside the gene matches: 5. Germline lookup yields CDR1 KGHDR and CDR2 SFDVKD. CDR3 amino acids: CATRPDRANEQFF. The CDR3 bases are TGTGCCACCAGACCCGACAGGGCCAATGAGCAGTTCTTC.

The genes are TRBV4-2 and TRBJ2-5; TRBD2 aligns across 10 bases. Germline CDR1 is LGHNA and CDR2 is YNFKEQ. The V gene end was trimmed by 8 bases and the J gene end by 1 base; junction bases not matched to a gene: 7. The CDR3 has 15 amino acids. DNA of the CDR3: TGTGCCAGCGGGTCTAGCGGGAGCCCCCAAGAGACCCAGTACTTC. It encodes CASGSSGSPQETQYF.

The chain uses TRBV30 and TRBJ2-2, with D unclear. CDR1 and CDR2 from the germline V gene are GTSNPN and SVGIG (reference sequence). The CDR3 extends over 12 amino acids. Trimming took off 1 base at V and 7 bases at J, with 7 bases between the two ends. The CDR3 DNA reads as TGTGCCTGGAGTGATGTTATCGGGGAGCTGTTTTTT. This translates into CAWSDVIGELFF.